A selection of T cell receptor beta chains follows, all from one sample in a study of OX40 agonist ivuxolimab in advanced cancers. The method was immunoSEQ multiplex PCR; TCRdb's version includes in-frame clones alone and lacks a portion of them. The sample contains 55,000 to 85,000 clones, 65% to 90% of which appear only once. Here the sequenced sample was CD4+ or CD8+ T cells sorted from blood, taken in a trial of the OX40 agonist ivuxolimab. The receptor source for this set is an adult with an advanced solid tumor such as melanoma, head and neck, liver or kidney cancer. Each CDR3 is given with its conserved first and last residue. D genes are given only for firm matches. For some rows the clone size is stated as once, few or many, or as a class when expanded; others skip it.

D	size	J	V	DNA	CDR3
TRBD1	.	TRBJ1-4	TRBV30	TGTGCCTGGAGTGTCCAGCCGGGACAGGGGCTGTTTTTT	CAWSVQPGQGLFF
TRBD1	.	TRBJ2-7	TRBV27	TGTGCCAGCAGTCCCCGGACAGGTTCCTACGAGCAGTACTTC	CASSPRTGSYEQYF
.	.	TRBJ1-1	TRBV4-1	TGCGCCAGCAGCCAAGATGTGGAAGGGAGGGCTTTCTTT	CASSQDVEGRAFF
.	.	TRBJ2-1	TRBV10-2	TGCGCCAGCAGTGGTCGCAGAGTAGGATTGGATGAGCAGTTCTTC	CASSGRRVGLDEQFF
.	.	TRBJ1-6	TRBV6-1	TGTGCCAGCAGTCCCGGCCTTGAATCACCCCTCCACTTT	CASSPGLESPLHF
.	.	TRBJ2-7	TRBV6-1	TGTGCCAGCAGTGAAACCCCCAGGCATAACGAGCAGTACTTC	CASSETPRHNEQYF
TRBD2	.	TRBJ2-5	TRBV6-1	TGTGCCAGCCAGAAACAGCGGGGCCTCCAAGAGACCCAGTACTTC	CASQKQRGLQETQYF
.	.	TRBJ2-7	TRBV18	TGTGCCAGCTCACCAGTGAGGAACTACGAGCAGTACTTC	CASSPVRNYEQYF
TRBD1	few	TRBJ1-1	TRBV10-3	TGTGCCACCAATGAGGGACAGACGAACACTGAAGCTTTCTTT	CATNEGQTNTEAFF
.	.	TRBJ2-7	TRBV15	TGTGCCACCAGCAGAGATCGAGGTTTGGCCTCCTACGAGCAGTACTTC	CATSRDRGLASYEQYF
TRBD1	once	TRBJ1-2	TRBV6-6	TGTGCCAGCCTCCGACAGGGAGACTACACCTTC	CASLRQGDYTF